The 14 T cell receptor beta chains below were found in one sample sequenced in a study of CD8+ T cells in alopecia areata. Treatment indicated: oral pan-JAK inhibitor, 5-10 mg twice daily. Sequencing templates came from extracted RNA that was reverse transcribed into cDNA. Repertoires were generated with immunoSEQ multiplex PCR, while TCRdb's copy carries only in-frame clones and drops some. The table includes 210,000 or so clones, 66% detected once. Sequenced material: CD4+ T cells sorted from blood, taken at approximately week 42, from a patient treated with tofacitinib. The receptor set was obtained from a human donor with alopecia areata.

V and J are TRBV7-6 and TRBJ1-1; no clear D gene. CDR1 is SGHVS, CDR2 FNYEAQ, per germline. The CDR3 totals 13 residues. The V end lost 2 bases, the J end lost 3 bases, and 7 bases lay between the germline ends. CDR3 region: CASSLNEDTEAFF. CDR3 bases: TGTGCCAGCAGCTTAAATGAGGACACTGAAGCTTTCTTT.

For the CDR3, the DNA is TGTGCCAGCAGTTACCGGGACAGGGGGCGGGAGCAGTTCTTC. Amino acids: CASSYRDRGREQFF. The chain combines TRBV28 with TRBJ2-1, with 12 bases fitting TRBD1. The germline V gene encodes CDR1 MDHEN and CDR2 SYDVKM. V dropped 4 bases and J dropped 10; count of bases not matched to a gene: 5. CDR3 length: 14 residues.

The CDR3 region is CASSPRIAIATNEKLFF. The DNA of the CDR3 is TGTGCCAGCAGCCCTAGGATAGCCATTGCAACTAATGAAAAACTGTTTTTT. The chain employs TRBV7-2 and TRBJ1-4; D remains ambiguous. Germline V gives CDR1 SGHTA, CDR2 FQGNSA. Trimming left V 5 bases short and J 0 bases short, with 16 bases between. The CDR3 length is 17 residues.

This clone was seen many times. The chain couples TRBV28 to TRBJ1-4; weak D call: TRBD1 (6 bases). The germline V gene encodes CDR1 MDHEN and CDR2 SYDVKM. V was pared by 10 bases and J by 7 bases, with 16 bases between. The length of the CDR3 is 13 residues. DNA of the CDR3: TGTGCCACCACGGGGGGGCAGGGTGAAAAACTGTTTTTT. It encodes CATTGGQGEKLFF.

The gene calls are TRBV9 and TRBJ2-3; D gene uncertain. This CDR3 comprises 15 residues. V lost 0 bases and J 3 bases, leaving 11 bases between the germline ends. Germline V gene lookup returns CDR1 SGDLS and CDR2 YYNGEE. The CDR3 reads CASSVAPEGTDTQYF. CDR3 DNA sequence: TGTGCCAGCAGCGTAGCTCCAGAAGGGACAGATACGCAGTATTTT.

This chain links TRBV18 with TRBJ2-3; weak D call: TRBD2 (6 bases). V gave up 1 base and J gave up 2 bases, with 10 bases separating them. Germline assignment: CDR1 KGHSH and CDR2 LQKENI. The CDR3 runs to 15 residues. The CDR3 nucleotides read TGTGCCAGCTCACCACTTGGGGGGTCCACAGATACGCAGTATTTT. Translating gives CASSPLGGSTDTQYF.

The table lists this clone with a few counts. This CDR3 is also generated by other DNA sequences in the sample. CDR3 coding DNA: TGCAGCGTTGCAGGGTCTGGGGCCAACGTCCTGACTTTC. It codes for CSVAGSGANVLTF. The J gene is TRBJ2-6, the V gene TRBV29-1; TRBD1 might be the D (5 bases). The CDR3 totals 13 residues. The germline gives CDR1 SQVTM, CDR2 ANQGSEA. The ends were cut back, 4 bases at V and 1 base at J, with 5 bases in the middle. Full variable domain (outside the CDR3, taken from reference TRBV29-1 and TRBJ2-6): SAVISQKPSRDICQRGTSLTIQCQVDSQVTMMFWYRQQPGQSLTLIATANQGSEATYESGFVIDKFPISRPNLTFSTLTVSNMSPEDSSIYLCSVAGSGANVLTFGAGSRLTVL.

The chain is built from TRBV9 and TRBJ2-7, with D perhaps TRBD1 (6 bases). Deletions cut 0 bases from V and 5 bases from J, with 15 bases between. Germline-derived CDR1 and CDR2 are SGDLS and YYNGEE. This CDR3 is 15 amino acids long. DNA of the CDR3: TGTGCCAGCAGCGTAGAAAGCCAGGGGTACCACGAGCAGTACTTC. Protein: CASSVESQGYHEQYF. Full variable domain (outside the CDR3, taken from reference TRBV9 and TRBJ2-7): DSGVTQTPKHLITATGQRVTLRCSPRSGDLSVYWYQQSLDQGLQFLIQYYNGEERAKGNILERFSAQQFPDLHSELNLSSLELGDSALYFCASSVESQGYHEQYFGPGTRLTVT.

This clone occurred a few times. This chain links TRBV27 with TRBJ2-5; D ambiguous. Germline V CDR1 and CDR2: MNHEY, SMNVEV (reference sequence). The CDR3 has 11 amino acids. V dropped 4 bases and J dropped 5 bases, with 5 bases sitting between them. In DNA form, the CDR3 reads TGTGCCAGCAGTTCACGGGAGACCCAGTACTTC. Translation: CASSSRETQYF.

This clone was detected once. The CDR3, as DNA: TGCGCCAGCAGCGCGGGACTAGCGGGGGTCGAGACCCAGTACTTC. Translating it yields CASSAGLAGVETQYF. The chain has TRBV5-1 and TRBJ2-5; 14 bases map to TRBD2. The CDR3 is 15 amino acids. V shed 4 bases and J 5 bases; nucleotides not matched to a gene: 4. Germline lookup yields CDR1 SGHRS and CDR2 YFSETQ.

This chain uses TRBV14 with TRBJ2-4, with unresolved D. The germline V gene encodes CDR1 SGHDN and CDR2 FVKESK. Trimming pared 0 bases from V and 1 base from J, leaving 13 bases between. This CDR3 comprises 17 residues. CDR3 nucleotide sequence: TGTGCCAGCAGCCAAGAAACATTCGCTCGGGCCAAAAACATTCAGTACTTC. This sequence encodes CASSQETFARAKNIQYF.

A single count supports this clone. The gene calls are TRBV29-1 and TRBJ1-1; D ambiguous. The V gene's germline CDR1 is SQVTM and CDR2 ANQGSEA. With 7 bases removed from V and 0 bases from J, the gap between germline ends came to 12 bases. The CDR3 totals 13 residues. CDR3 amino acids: CSAATAMNTEAFF. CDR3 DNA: TGCAGCGCTGCGACCGCAATGAACACTGAAGCTTTCTTT.

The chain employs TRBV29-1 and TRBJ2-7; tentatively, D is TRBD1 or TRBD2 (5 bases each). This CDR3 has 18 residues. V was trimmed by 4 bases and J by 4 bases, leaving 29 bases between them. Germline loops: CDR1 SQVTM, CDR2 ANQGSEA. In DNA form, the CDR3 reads TGCAGCGTTGTAGCCCAGGGCCTAGCCGAGGGTAGGGTATACGAGCAGTACTTC. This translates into CSVVAQGLAEGRVYEQYF.

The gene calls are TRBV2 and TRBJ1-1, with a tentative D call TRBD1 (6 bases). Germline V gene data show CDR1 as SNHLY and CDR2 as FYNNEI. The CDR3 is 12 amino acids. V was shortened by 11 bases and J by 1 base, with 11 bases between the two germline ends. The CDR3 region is CAGDKQNTEAFF. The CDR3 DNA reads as TGTGCCGGGGACAAGCAGAACACTGAAGCTTTCTTT. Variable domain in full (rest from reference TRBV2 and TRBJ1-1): EPEVTQTPSHQVTQMGQEVILRCVPISNHLYFYWYRQILGQKVEFLVSFYNNEISEKSEIFDDQFSVERPDGSNFTLKIRSTKLEDSAMYFCAGDKQNTEAFFGQGTRLTVV.